This entry features one T cell receptor (beta chain) sequence. Profiling relied on immunoSEQ multiplex PCR, and the TCRdb table lists in-frame clones only, not all of them. The sample includes about 350,000 clones, around 89% of them seen just once. The data belong to a study of Ad26.COV2.S vaccination and SARS-CoV-2 variants. Treatment defined: 15 to 20 received Ad26.COV2.S at low or high dose, single or two shots; roughly five received placebo; per-sample allocation not given. After the first vaccine or placebo injection, samples were drawn on day 63. The CDR3 has 20 amino acids. V trimming: 1 base; J trimming: 0 bases; junction bases outside the gene matches: 13. In germline, CDR1 is LGHNA, CDR2 YNFKEQ.

The V call is TRBV4-2, the J call TRBJ2-3; TRBD2 agrees at 10 bases. This receptor was identified in a person between 18 and 65 years old who received the Ad26.COV2.S COVID-19 vaccine or a placebo. The sequenced sample was peripheral blood, obtained in a trial of Ad26.COV2.S vaccine versus placebo. The CDR3 sequence is CASSQAMEASGGLSTDTQYF. CDR3 DNA sequence: TGTGCCAGCAGCCAAGCCATGGAGGCTAGCGGGGGCTTAAGCACAGATACGCAGTATTTT.